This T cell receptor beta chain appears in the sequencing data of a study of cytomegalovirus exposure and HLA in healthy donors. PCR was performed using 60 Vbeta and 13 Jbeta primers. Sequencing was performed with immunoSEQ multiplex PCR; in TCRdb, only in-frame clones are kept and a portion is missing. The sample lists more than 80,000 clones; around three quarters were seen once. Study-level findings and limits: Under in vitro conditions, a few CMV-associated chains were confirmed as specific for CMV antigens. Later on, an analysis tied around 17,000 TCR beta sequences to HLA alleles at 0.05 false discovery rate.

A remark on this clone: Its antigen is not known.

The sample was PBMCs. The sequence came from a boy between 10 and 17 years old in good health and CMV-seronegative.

CDR3 nucleotides: TGCGCCAGCAGTGCGGGACTAGCAGCGGAGAAGTACTTC. Amino acid sequence: CASSAGLAAEKYF. The rearrangement joins TRBV10-2 to TRBJ2-7; 9 positions agree with TRBD2. V shed 4 bases, J shed 11 bases, and the junction held 9 bases outside the gene matches. This CDR3 comprises 13 residues. The germline gives CDR1 WSHSY, CDR2 SAAADI.